The 4 T cell receptor beta chains presented below share a single source sample, sequenced in a study of blood T cell repertoires in COVID-19. Profiled with immunoSEQ multiplex PCR; TCRdb holds only in-frame clones, not every one. The data hold about 280,000 clones, with just over 85% observed a single time. The source material was peripheral blood. The receptors stem from a woman in her twenties or thirties with active or convalescent COVID-19.

The V and J genes are TRBV12-3 or TRBV12-4 and TRBJ1-2; 9 positions agree with TRBD1. This CDR3 spans 13 amino acids. V shed 6 bases and J 7 bases; nucleotides not matched to a gene: 6. CDR3 loop: CASRPTGGGGYTF. The CDR3 bases are TGTGCCAGCAGGCCGACAGGGGGAGGTGGCTACACCTTC.

V usage is TRBV5-4 and J usage is TRBJ1-4, with 7 nucleotides matching TRBD1. The CDR3 totals 13 residues. Germline trimming cut 4 bases from V and 8 bases from J; bases unmatched to any gene: 5. Germline values: CDR1 SGHNT, CDR2 YYREEE (reference sequence). CDR3 amino acids: CASSPPGGEKLFF. The CDR3 DNA sequence: TGTGCCAGCAGCCCACCAGGGGGGGAAAAACTGTTTTTT.

The rearrangement joins TRBV5-6 to TRBJ2-3, with 9 bases matching TRBD1. The CDR3 loop spans 15 amino acids. Germline V lookup: CDR1 SGHDT, CDR2 YYEEEE. V shed 4 bases and J 4 bases; nucleotides not matched to a gene: 7. CDR3 sequence: CASSIQGAGADTQYF. In nucleotides, the CDR3 is TGTGCCAGCAGCATACAGGGGGCGGGTGCAGATACGCAGTATTTT.

J is TRBJ1-1 and V is TRBV6-1; 11 bases line up with TRBD1. The CDR3 totals 14 residues. The trim removed 3 bases at V and 4 bases at J, leaving 1 base unmatched. The germline gives CDR1 MNHNS, CDR2 SASEGT. CDR3 bases: TGTGCCAGCAGTGATGGGACAGGGGGCACTGAAGCTTTCTTT. It encodes CASSDGTGGTEAFF.